The present T cell receptor (beta chain) was sequenced within a study of blood T cells in healthy people across ages. This clonotype was observed a handful of times. PCR was performed a second time for about 7 to 11 cycles using a sample-barcoded 5' primer and a J-beta primer mix. One entry per CDR3 protein, called by TCRdb with MiXCR from the 5' RACE reads. The sample lists hundreds of thousands of distinct CDR3 sequences; over 20% were seen once. Sequencing used blood. The receptor was derived from a man aged 70-80 years in good health.

Here the CDR3 reads CASSLGGGSKGEQFF. CDR3 coding DNA: TGTGCCAGCAGCTTAGGGGGCGGGAGTAAGGGTGAGCAGTTCTTC. The genes are TRBV7-3 and TRBJ2-1, with D tentatively TRBD2 (7 bases). The CDR3 runs to 15 residues. Germline V gene data show CDR1 as SGHTA and CDR2 as FQGTGA. V lost 2 bases and J 9 bases, leaving 17 bases between the germline ends. Looking up the rest from reference TRBV7-3 and TRBJ2-1 gives the full variable domain: GAGVSQTPSNKVTEKGKYVELRCDPISGHTALYWYRQSLGQGPEFLIYFQGTGAADDSGLPNDRFFAVRPEGSVSTLKIQRTERGDSAVYLCASSLGGGSKGEQFFGPGTRLTVL.